Presented here are 5 T cell receptor beta chains from one specimen sequenced in a study of T cell repertoires in cytomegalovirus infection. Each CDR3 protein gets one entry after TCRdb re-called the reads with MiXCR. The sample shows approximately 910,000 distinct CDR3 sequences, roughly 30% of them seen only once. Their cognate antigens are unknown. Material: cultured CD8+ T cells from PBMCs, obtained from culture after CMV antigen stimulation. The receptors stem from a human donor in good health (CMV status not recorded). Some clones in this sample may be carry-over from other donors' samples.

As to this clonotype: The junction shows a germline mismatch at one end, possibly a read error. The chain couples TRBV5-1 to TRBJ2-5, with TRBD1 matching over 8 bases. The germline V gene encodes CDR1 SGHRS and CDR2 YFSETQ. The CDR3 consists of 15 residues. The CDR3 here is CVSSKGTGSQETQYF. Here the CDR3 DNA reads TGCGTCAGCAGCAAAGGGACAGGAAGTCAGGAGACCCAGTACTTC.

This clonotype was counted only a few times. The J gene is TRBJ1-1, the V gene TRBV5-8; D ambiguous. Germline assignment: CDR1 SGHTS and CDR2 YDEGEE. V lost 3 bases and J lost 0, with 18 bases in between. This CDR3 region has 17 residues. CDR3 in DNA: TGTGCCAGCAGCTGGGTGGGCAGCACAATTATGAACACTGAAGCTTTCTTT. Protein sequence: CASSWVGSTIMNTEAFF.

This rearrangement joins TRBV13 to TRBJ2-3, with TRBD2 identical over 10 bases. Germline CDR1 PRHDT, CDR2 FYEKMQ (reference sequence). V was pared by 1 base and J by 5 bases, with 3 bases of the junction left unmatched. CDR3 length: 15 residues. In nucleotides, the CDR3 is TGTGCCAGCAGCTTAGTCCTAGCGGGGGTAGATACGCAGTATTTT. Amino acids: CASSLVLAGVDTQYF. The whole variable domain, remainder taken from reference TRBV13 and TRBJ2-3, is AAGVIQSPRHLIKEKRETATLKCYPIPRHDTVYWYQQGPGQDPQFLISFYEKMQSDKGSIPDRFSAQQFSDYHSELNMSSLELGDSALYFCASSLVLAGVDTQYFGPGTRLTVL.

This clonotype was counted ten times or more. The chain couples TRBV7-2 to TRBJ2-7, with a possible D match to TRBD1 (6 bases). Trimming took off 10 bases at V and 6 bases at J, with 13 bases between the two ends. This CDR3 is 11 amino acids long. Germline CDR1 reads SGHTA; CDR2 reads FQGNSA. CDR3 DNA sequence: TGTGCCACTTCACCAGGGGTCGAGCAGTACTTC. Encoded protein: CATSPGVEQYF.

This clonotype has ten or more counts. This chain uses TRBV7-8 with TRBJ2-1; possibly TRBD1 or TRBD2 for D (6 bases each). Trimming took 4 bases from V and 6 from J, leaving 13 bases between them. CDR3 length: 14 residues. Germline V gives CDR1 SGHVS, CDR2 FQNEAQ. The DNA for the CDR3 is TGTGCCAGCAGCTCGGACGGGGGCGGCAATGAGCAGTTCTTC. Translation gives CASSSDGGGNEQFF.